These 2 T cell receptor beta chains were all obtained from the same sample, sequenced in a study of T-cell reconstitution after alpha-beta-depleted transplantation in children. Researchers prepared the TCRbeta library using unique molecular identifiers, the study reports. TCRdb reanalysed the PCR reads using MiXCR and keeps one entry per CDR3 protein. The repertoire holds 450,000 to 600,000 distinct CDR3 sequences, with around 19% as singletons. The sequenced sample was PBMCs from the stem cell graft donor, obtained from the stem cell graft. These receptors originate from a human donor who donated a stem cell graft to a child with acute lymphoblastic leukemia.

This clonotype appeared a few times. The rearrangement links TRBV12-3 or TRBV12-4 to TRBJ2-7, with 13 bases lining up with TRBD2. With V trimmed by 5 bases and J by 5 bases, 6 bases remained unmatched. The CDR3 totals 15 residues. The CDR3 DNA reads TGTGCCAGCAGTCGGACTAGCGGGAGAAACAACGAGCAGTACTTC. Its translation: CASSRTSGRNNEQYF.

This clonotype was counted between two and nine times. The chain combines TRBV14 with TRBJ2-1; D remains ambiguous. This CDR3 has 15 amino acids. CDR1 and CDR2 from the germline V gene are SGHDN and FVKESK. The V gene lost 1 base and the J gene lost 2 bases, with 9 bases spanning the gap. The CDR3 sequence is CASSQARRAYNEQFF. The CDR3 bases are TGTGCCAGCAGCCAAGCCAGGAGAGCCTACAATGAGCAGTTCTTC. Drawing the rest from reference TRBV14 and TRBJ2-1, the complete variable domain is EAGVTQFPSHSVIEKGQTVTLRCDPISGHDNLYWYRRVMGKEIKFLLHFVKESKQDESGMPNNRFLAERTGGTYSTLKVQPAELEDSGVYFCASSQARRAYNEQFFGPGTRLTVL.